This TCR beta chain was found in a study of neurological immune-mediated disorders. The V end was cut by 1 base, the J end by 8 bases, with 14 bases between. Germline lookup yields CDR1 MNHEY and CDR2 SMNVEV (reference sequence). CDR3 length: 14 residues. MiXCR, run by TCRdb on the 5' RACE reads, gives a single entry per CDR3 protein. This repertoire shows tens of thousands of distinct CDR3 sequences, 7% to 10% found once; its top ten account for roughly 2%. Time point reported: longitudinal time-point 3. The rearrangement joins TRBV27 to TRBJ1-2; a possible D gene is TRBD1 (6 bases). The material sequenced was PBMCs. The source is a woman in her forties in good health. The CDR3 coding sequence is TGTGCCAGCAGTTTATTCGGGGGGGCGGAGGGCTACACCTTC. Amino acid sequence: CASSLFGGAEGYTF.